The TCR beta chain described here comes from a study of blood T cell repertoires in COVID-19. Study as a whole: The cDNA or gDNA used as material had been derived from T cells, B-cell-depleted T cells, or PBMCs.

The assay was immunoSEQ multiplex PCR, and TCRdb's table has in-frame clones only and misses some. The sample lists 65,000 to 90,000 clones; 60% to 80% were seen once. This CDR3 is built from 12 residues. Trimming shortened V by 5 bases and J by 5 bases, and 12 bases separated the two germline ends. From germline, CDR1 is SQVTM and CDR2 ANQGSEA. The gene calls are TRBV29-1 and TRBJ1-1; tentative D call: TRBD1 (5 bases). The sequencing input was peripheral blood. This sequence originates from a man aged 65-85 years with COVID-19, enrolled during active disease. The CDR3: CSVTARGTEAFF. Here the CDR3 DNA reads TGCAGCGTTACGGCTCGGGGGACTGAAGCTTTCTTT.